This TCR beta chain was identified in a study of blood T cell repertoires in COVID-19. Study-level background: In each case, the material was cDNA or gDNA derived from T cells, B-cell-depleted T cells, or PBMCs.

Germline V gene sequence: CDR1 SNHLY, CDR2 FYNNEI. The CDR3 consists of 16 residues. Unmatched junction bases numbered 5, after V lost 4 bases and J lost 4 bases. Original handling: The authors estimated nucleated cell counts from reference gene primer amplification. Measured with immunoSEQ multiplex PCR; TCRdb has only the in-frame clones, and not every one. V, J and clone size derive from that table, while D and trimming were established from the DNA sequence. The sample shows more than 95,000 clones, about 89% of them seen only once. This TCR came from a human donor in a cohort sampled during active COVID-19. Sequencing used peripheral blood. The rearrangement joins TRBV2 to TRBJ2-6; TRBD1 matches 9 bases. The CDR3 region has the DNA TGTGCCAGCAGTGGGGGGACAGGGAAAGGGGCCAACGTCCTGACTTTC. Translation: CASSGGTGKGANVLTF. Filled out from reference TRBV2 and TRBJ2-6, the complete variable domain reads EPEVTQTPSHQVTQMGQEVILRCVPISNHLYFYWYRQILGQKVEFLVSFYNNEISEKSEIFDDQFSVERPDGSNFTLKIRSTKLEDSAMYFCASSGGTGKGANVLTFGAGSRLTVL.